This is a list of T cell receptor beta chains from one sample in a study of CD8 T cells in ankylosing spondylitis. TCRdb processed the 5' RACE reads anew with MiXCR; each CDR3 protein has one entry. The profile covers approximately 140,000 distinct CDR3 sequences, with roughly 8.8% appearing a single time and 7.3% taken by the ten largest. Sequenced sample: synovial fluid, either unsorted or a sorted T cell fraction (not recorded which). The receptors here all came from a male donor with ankylosing spondylitis. Both conserved end residues are part of each CDR3. A D gene is named only where the DNA matches it firmly. For some rows the clone size is stated as once, few or many, or as a class when expanded; others skip it.

v_call	clone_size	d_call	j_call	cdr3_aa
TRBV6-1	many	-	TRBJ1-2	CASRHPGAHGYTF
TRBV7-2	few	TRBD2	TRBJ2-1	CASSLRRGAEQFF
TRBV7-2	-	-	TRBJ2-2	CASSLGGPGTPGELFF
TRBV20-1	many	TRBD2	TRBJ2-3	CSASNAGTTNVDTQYF
TRBV10-1	few	TRBD1	TRBJ2-5	CASSDHPGTEKETQYF
TRBV2	-	-	TRBJ1-1	CASSFDAVTEAFF
TRBV28	-	-	TRBJ2-4	CASRDPPGQLGAKNIQYF
TRBV20-1	-	-	TRBJ1-5	CSARGAQGQGSNQPQHF
TRBV9	many	-	TRBJ1-2	CASSLLGGSESYTF
TRBV2	many	-	TRBJ2-1	CASSETGDEQFF
TRBV28	many	-	TRBJ2-7	CASSRDGSSYEQYF
TRBV7-2	-	-	TRBJ1-5	CASSLATVGQPQHF
TRBV7-2	-	TRBD1	TRBJ1-4	CASSPPGQGVREKLFF
TRBV19	-	-	TRBJ2-7	CASSTGHQYSYEQYF
TRBV20-1	medium-sized	-	TRBJ1-2	CSARNREYGYTF
TRBV28	-	-	TRBJ2-7	CATVRFPSYEQYF
TRBV25-1	few	-	TRBJ2-1	CASSEGGRLNEQFF
TRBV20-1	few	TRBD1	TRBJ2-7	CSADLATGADEQYF
TRBV12-3/TRBV12-4	many	TRBD1	TRBJ2-7	CASSLGTGVGEQYF
TRBV7-2	many	-	TRBJ1-2	CASTTAGGNYGYTF
TRBV18	many	-	TRBJ1-2	CASSLGTGSYGYTF
TRBV7-2	many	TRBD2	TRBJ2-1	CASSLRRGLATEQFF
TRBV12-3/TRBV12-4	few	TRBD2	TRBJ2-5	CASTRTGGKETQYF
TRBV6-2/TRBV6-3	many	-	TRBJ1-1	CASGTGGTEAFF
TRBV20-1	-	-	TRBJ2-7	CSATDSSVGYEQYF
TRBV3-1	few	-	TRBJ2-3	CASSRGLLDTQYF
TRBV11-2	-	-	TRBJ2-1	CASSLWADRGVYNEQFF
TRBV15	medium-sized	TRBD2	TRBJ2-3	CATSRDTSGASDTQYF
TRBV7-8	many	TRBD1	TRBJ1-6	CASSSGTGGGSPLHF
TRBV9	-	-	TRBJ2-3	CASSVRSGQSTDTQYF
TRBV15	many	TRBD1	TRBJ2-7	CATSRDRGDRSYEQYF
TRBV9	many	-	TRBJ2-1	CASSAQGAYNEQFF
TRBV7-6	many	-	TRBJ2-5	CASSWTVQETQYF
TRBV20-1	few	-	TRBJ1-5	CSARGRGNQPQHF
TRBV6-2/TRBV6-3	few	-	TRBJ2-2	CASSYRQARVRVYTGELFF
TRBV23-1	-	-	TRBJ2-3	CASSQRGRRTDTQYF
TRBV6-2/TRBV6-3	-	TRBD2	TRBJ2-3	CASSTPRGGADTQYF
TRBV7-8	-	-	TRBJ2-2	CASSLGRGVNTGELFF
TRBV20-1	-	TRBD1	TRBJ2-5	CSQQGAGVETQYF
TRBV20-1	many	TRBD1	TRBJ1-5	CSAVDRVNQPQHF
TRBV11-2	-	TRBD2	TRBJ2-5	CASSPTTSGGGETQYF
TRBV4-1	few	-	TRBJ1-5	CASSHPGVKQPQHF
TRBV20-1	many	-	TRBJ2-5	CSAQISGAQETQYF
TRBV7-2	-	-	TRBJ2-1	CASSLSLNEQFF
TRBV27	-	TRBD1	TRBJ2-7	CASRRGQASYEQYF
TRBV6-1	few	TRBD1	TRBJ1-1	CASSGRDRETEAFF
TRBV12-3/TRBV12-4	-	TRBD2	TRBJ2-1	CASSLARPGGGYQNEQFF
TRBV4-2	many	-	TRBJ1-3	CASSQRDSGNTIYF
TRBV20-1	few	-	TRBJ1-6	CSATRRGPGNSPLHF